This T cell receptor beta chain came from a study of blood T cell repertoires in COVID-19. Study-wide context: The origin of the acute and convalescent COVID-19 samples was the United States, Italy and Spain. The cDNA or gDNA used as material had been derived from T cells, B-cell-depleted T cells, or PBMCs.

This clone was picked up one time. Germline CDR1 and CDR2: MNHNS and SASEGT. This CDR3 comprises 13 residues. V lost 1 base, J lost 15 bases, and 16 bases lay in between. Under the authors' procedure: Reference gene primers were amplified, and this amplification served to estimate nucleated cell counts. Using immunoSEQ multiplex PCR, the repertoire was profiled, and TCRdb retains in-frame clones only, with some absent. The V and J calls and clone size are taken from that table; D and trimming were inferred from the DNA. The data contain 35,000 to 50,000 clones, roughly 85% of them singletons. This clonotype was obtained from a woman in her seventies in a cohort sampled during active COVID-19. Sequenced input: peripheral blood. The V gene is TRBV6-1, the J gene TRBJ1-3; no clear D gene. CDR3 DNA sequence: TGTGCCAGCAGTGAAGAGTTTTCCAGGTCTCAATATTTT. Translation gives CASSEEFSRSQYF.